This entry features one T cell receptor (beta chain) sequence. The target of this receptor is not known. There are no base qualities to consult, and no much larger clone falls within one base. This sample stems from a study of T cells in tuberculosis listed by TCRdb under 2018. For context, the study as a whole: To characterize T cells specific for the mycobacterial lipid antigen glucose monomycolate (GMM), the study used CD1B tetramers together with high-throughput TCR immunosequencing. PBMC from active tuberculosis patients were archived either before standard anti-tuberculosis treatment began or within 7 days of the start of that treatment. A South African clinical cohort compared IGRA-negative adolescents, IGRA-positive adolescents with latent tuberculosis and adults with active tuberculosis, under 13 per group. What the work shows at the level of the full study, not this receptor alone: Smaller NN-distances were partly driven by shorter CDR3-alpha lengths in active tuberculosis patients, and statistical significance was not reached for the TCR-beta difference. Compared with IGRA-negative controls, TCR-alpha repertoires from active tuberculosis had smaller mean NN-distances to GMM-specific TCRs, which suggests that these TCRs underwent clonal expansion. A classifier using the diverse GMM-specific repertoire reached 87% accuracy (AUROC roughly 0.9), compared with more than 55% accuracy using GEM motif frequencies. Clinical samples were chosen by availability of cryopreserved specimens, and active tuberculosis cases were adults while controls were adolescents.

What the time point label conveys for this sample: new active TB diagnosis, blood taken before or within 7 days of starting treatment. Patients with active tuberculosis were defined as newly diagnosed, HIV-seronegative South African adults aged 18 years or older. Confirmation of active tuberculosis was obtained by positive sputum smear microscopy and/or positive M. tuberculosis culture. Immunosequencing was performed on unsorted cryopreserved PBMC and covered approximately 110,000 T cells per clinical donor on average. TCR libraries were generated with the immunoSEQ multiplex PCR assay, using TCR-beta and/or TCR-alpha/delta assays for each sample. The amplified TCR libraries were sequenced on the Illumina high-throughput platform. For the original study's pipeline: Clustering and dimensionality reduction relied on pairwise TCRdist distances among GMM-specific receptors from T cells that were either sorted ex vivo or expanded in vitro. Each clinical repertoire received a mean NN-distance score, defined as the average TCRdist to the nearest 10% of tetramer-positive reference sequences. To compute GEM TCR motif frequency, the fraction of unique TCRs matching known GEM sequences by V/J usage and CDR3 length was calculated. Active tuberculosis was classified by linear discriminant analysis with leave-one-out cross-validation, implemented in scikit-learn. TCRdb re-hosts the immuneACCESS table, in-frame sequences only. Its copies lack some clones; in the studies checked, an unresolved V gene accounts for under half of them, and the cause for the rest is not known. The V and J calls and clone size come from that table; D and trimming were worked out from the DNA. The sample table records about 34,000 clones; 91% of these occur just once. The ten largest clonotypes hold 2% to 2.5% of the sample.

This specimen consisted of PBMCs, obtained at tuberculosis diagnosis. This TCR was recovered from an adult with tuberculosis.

The DNA is TGTGCCAGCATGGGACAGGGCCTAGCCAAAAACATTCAGTACTTC. It encodes CASMGQGLAKNIQYF. The chain is made from TRBV27 and TRBJ2-4, and 9 junction bases match TRBD1. V is cut back by 7 bases and J by 0 bases, with 4 bases in the junction unmatched. The CDR3 starts with the cysteine, ends with the phenylalanine, and has 15 residues. Only the CDR3 portion is preserved as DNA: 45 bases, with reading frame beginning at the first base. The CDR1 and CDR2 encoded by the germline V gene (reference sequence) are MNHEY and SMNVEV.